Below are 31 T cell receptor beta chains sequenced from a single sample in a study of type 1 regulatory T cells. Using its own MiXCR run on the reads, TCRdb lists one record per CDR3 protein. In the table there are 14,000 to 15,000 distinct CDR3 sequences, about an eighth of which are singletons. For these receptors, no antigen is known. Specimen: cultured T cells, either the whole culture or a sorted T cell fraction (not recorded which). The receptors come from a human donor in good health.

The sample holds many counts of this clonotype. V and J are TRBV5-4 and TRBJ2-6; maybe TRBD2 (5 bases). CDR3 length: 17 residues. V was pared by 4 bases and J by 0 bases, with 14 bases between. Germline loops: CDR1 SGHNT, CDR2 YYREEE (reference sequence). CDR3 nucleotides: TGTGCCAGCAGCCCGCGGACTGGGAACTCTGGGGCCAACGTCCTGACTTTC. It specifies CASSPRTGNSGANVLTF.

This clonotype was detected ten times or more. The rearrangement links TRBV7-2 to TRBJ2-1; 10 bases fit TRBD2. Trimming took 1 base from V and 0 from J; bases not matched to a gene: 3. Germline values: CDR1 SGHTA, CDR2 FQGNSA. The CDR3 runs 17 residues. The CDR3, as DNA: TGTGCCAGCAGCTTAGAGAGCGGGGGGGTCTCCTACAATGAGCAGTTCTTC. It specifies CASSLESGGVSYNEQFF.

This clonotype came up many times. The CDR3 sequence is CASSWQRGGQETQYF. The CDR3 nucleotides are TGCGCCAGCAGCTGGCAGAGGGGCGGTCAAGAGACCCAGTACTTC. V and J are TRBV5-1 and TRBJ2-5; either TRBD1 or TRBD2 may fit D (5 bases each). The CDR3 is made up of 15 amino acids. Trimming stripped 3 bases from V and 2 bases from J, with 14 bases between. Germline lookup yields CDR1 SGHRS and CDR2 YFSETQ. Together with reference TRBV5-1 and TRBJ2-5, the CDR3 gives the full variable domain: KAGVTQTPRYLIKTRGQQVTLSCSPISGHRSVSWYQQTPGQGLQFLFEYFSETQRNKGNFPGRFSGRQFSNSRSEMNVSTLELGDSALYLCASSWQRGGQETQYFGPGTRLLVL.

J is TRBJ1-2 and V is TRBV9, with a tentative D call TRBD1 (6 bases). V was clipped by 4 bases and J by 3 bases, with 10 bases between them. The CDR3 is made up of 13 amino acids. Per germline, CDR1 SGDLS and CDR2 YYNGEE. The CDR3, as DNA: TGTGCCAGCAGCCGAACAGGGCACTATGGCTACACCTTC. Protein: CASSRTGHYGYTF.

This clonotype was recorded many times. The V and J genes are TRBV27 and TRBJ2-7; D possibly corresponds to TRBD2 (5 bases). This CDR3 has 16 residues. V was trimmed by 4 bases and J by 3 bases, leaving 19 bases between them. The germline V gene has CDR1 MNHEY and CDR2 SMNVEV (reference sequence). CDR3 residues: CASSSRTRVADYEQYF. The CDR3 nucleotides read TGTGCCAGCAGTTCCCGTACGAGGGTTGCGGACTACGAGCAGTACTTC.

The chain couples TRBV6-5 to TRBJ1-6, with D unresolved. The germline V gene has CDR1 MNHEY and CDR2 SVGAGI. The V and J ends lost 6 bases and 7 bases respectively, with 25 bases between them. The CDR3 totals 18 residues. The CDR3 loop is CASSYPTGDLSDNSPLHF. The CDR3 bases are TGTGCCAGCAGCTATCCCACCGGGGATCTGTCCGACAATTCACCCCTCCACTTT.

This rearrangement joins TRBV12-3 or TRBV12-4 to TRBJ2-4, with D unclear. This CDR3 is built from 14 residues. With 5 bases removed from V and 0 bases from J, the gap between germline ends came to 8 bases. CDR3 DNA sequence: TGTGCCAGCAGTGGTCTACGAGCCAAAAACATTCAGTACTTC. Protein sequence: CASSGLRAKNIQYF.

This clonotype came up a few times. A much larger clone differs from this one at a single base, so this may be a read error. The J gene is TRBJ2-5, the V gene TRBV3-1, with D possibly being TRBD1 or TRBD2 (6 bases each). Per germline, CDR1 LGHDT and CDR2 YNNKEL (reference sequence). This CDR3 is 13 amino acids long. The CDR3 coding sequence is TGTGCCAGCACCCGTCGGGGGCAAGAGGCCCAGTACTTC. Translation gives CASTRRGQEAQYF.

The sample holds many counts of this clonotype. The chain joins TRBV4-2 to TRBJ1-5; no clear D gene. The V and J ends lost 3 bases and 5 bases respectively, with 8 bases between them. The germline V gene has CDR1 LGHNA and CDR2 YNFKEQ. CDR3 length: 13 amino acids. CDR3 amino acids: CASSHRSDQPQHF. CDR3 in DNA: TGTGCCAGCAGCCACAGATCAGATCAGCCCCAGCATTTT.

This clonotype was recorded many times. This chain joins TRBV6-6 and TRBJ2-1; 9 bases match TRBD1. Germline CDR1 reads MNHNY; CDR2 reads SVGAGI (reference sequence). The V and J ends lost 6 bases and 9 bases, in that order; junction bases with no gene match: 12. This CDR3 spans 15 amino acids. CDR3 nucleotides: TGTGCCAGCAGCCGAACCGGGACAGGGTGGAGTGAGCAGTTCTTC. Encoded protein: CASSRTGTGWSEQFF.

CDR3 region: CASSADRGALQETQYF. CDR3 sequence (DNA): TGTGCCAGCAGCGCCGACAGGGGGGCCCTACAAGAGACCCAGTACTTC. The chain employs TRBV5-4 and TRBJ2-5, with 9 bases aligning to TRBD1. Germline V lookup: CDR1 SGHNT, CDR2 YYREEE (reference sequence). J lost 2 bases, V lost 4 bases, and 9 bases had no gene match. The CDR3 has 16 amino acids.

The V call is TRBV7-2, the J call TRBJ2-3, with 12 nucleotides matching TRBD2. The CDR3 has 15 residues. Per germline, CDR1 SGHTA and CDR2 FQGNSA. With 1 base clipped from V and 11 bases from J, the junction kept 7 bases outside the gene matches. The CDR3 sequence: CASSLGLAGGRGQYF. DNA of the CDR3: TGTGCCAGCAGCTTAGGGCTAGCGGGAGGGAGAGGGCAGTATTTT.

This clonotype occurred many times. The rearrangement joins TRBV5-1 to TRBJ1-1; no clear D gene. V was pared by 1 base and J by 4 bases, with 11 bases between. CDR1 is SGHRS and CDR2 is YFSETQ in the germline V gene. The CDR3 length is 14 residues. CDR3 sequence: CASSLSEVATEAFF. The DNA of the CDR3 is TGCGCCAGCAGCTTGAGTGAGGTGGCCACTGAAGCTTTCTTT. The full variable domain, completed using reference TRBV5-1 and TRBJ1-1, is KAGVTQTPRYLIKTRGQQVTLSCSPISGHRSVSWYQQTPGQGLQFLFEYFSETQRNKGNFPGRFSGRQFSNSRSEMNVSTLELGDSALYLCASSLSEVATEAFFGQGTRLTVV.

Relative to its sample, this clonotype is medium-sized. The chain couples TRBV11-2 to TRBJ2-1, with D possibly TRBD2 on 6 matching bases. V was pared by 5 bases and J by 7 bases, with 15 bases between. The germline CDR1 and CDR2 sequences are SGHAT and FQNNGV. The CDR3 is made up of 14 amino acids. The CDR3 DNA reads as TGTGCCAGCAGCCCCCGACTAGTAGGAAATGAGCAGTTCTTC. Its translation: CASSPRLVGNEQFF.

The CDR3 DNA is TGTGCCAGCAGCGTCCTAGCGGGGGGCTACAATGAGCAGTTCTTC. Its translation is CASSVLAGGYNEQFF. The chain uses TRBV9 and TRBJ2-1, with 11 bases fitting TRBD2. Trimming took 2 bases from V and 3 from J; bases not matched to a gene: 1. The CDR3 extends over 15 amino acids. The germline gives CDR1 SGDLS, CDR2 YYNGEE.

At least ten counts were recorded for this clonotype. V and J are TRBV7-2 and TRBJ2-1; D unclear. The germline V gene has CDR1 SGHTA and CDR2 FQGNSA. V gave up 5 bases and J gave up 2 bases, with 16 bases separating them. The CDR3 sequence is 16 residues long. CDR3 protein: CASSPSGPGPYNEQFF. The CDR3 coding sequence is TGTGCCAGCAGCCCTTCCGGGCCCGGGCCCTACAATGAGCAGTTCTTC. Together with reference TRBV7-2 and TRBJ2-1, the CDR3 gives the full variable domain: GAGVSQSPSNKVTEKGKDVELRCDPISGHTALYWYRQSLGQGLEFLIYFQGNSAPDKSGLPSDRFSAERTGGSVSTLTIQRTQQEDSAVYLCASSPSGPGPYNEQFFGPGTRLTVL.

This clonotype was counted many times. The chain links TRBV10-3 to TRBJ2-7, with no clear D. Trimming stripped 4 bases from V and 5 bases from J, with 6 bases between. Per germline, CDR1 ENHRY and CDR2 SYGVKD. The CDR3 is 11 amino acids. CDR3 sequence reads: CAISGIDEQYF. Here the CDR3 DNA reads TGTGCCATCAGTGGGATAGACGAGCAGTACTTC.

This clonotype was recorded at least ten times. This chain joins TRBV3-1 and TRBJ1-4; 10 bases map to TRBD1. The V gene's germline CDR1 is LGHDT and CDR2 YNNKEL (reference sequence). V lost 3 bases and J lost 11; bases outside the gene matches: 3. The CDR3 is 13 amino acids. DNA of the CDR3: TGTGCCAGCAGCCAGGAGGACAGGGGGAAACTGTTTTTT. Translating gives CASSQEDRGKLFF.

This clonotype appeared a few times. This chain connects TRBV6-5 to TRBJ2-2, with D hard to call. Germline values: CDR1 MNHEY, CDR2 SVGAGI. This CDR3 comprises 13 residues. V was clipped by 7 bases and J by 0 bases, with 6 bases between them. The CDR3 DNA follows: TGTGCCAGCAACCAAGCGAACACCGGGGAGCTGTTTTTT. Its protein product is CASNQANTGELFF.

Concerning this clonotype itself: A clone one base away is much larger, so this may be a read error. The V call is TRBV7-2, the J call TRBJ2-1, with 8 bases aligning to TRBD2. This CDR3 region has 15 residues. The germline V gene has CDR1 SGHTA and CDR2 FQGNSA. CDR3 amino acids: CASSRLAPGLGEQLF. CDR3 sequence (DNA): TGTGCCAGCAGCAGACTAGCGCCGGGGTTGGGTGAGCAGCTCTTC.

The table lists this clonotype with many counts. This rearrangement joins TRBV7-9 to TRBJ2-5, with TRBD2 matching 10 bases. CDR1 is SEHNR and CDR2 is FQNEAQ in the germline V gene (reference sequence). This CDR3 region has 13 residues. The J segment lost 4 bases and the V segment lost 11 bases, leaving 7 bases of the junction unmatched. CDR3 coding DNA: TGTGCCGGTCGGGCTAGCGGGGGAGAGACCCAGTACTTC. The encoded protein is CAGRASGGETQYF. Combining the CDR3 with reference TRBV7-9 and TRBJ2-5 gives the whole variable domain DTGVSQNPRHKITKRGQNVTFRCDPISEHNRLYWYRQTLGQGPEFLTYFQNEAQLEKSRLLSDRFSAERPKGSFSTLEIQRTEQGDSAMYLCAGRASGGETQYFGPGTRLLVL.

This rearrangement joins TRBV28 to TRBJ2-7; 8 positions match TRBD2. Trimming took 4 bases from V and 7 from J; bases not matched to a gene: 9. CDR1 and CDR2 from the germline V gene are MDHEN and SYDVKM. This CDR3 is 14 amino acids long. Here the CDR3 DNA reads TGTGCCAGCAGTTCGGGACTAGTGATGGGGGAGCAGTACTTC. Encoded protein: CASSSGLVMGEQYF. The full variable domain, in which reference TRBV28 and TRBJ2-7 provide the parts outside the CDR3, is DVKVTQSSRYLVKRTGEKVFLECVQDMDHENMFWYRQDPGLGLRLIYFSYDVKMKEKGDIPEGYSVSREKKERFSLILESASTNQTSMYLCASSSGLVMGEQYFGPGTRLTVT.

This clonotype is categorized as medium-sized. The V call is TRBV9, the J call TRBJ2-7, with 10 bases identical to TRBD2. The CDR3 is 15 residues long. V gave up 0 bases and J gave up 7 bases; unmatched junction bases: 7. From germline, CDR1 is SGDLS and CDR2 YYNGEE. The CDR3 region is CASSVGLAGVEEQYF. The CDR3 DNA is TGTGCCAGCAGCGTAGGGCTAGCGGGAGTCGAAGAGCAGTACTTC.

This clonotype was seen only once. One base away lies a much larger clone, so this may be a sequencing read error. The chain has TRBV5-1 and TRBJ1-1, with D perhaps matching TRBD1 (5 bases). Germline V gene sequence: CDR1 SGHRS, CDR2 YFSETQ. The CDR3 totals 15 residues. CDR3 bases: TGCGCCAGCGGCTTGGCACCTGGACAGAACACTGAAGCTTTCTTT. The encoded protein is CASGLAPGQNTEAFF.

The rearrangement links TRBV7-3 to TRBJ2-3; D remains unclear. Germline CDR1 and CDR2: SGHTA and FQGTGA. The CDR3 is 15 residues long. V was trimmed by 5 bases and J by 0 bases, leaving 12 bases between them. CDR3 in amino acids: CASSLDRSSTDTQYF. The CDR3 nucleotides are TGTGCCAGCAGCCTGGACCGATCTAGCACAGATACGCAGTATTTT.

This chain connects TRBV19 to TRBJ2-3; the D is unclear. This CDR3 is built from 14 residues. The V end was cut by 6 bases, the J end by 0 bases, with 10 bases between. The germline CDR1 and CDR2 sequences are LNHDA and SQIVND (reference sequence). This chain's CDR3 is CASREQTSTDTQYF. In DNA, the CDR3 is TGTGCCAGTAGGGAGCAGACTAGCACAGATACGCAGTATTTT.

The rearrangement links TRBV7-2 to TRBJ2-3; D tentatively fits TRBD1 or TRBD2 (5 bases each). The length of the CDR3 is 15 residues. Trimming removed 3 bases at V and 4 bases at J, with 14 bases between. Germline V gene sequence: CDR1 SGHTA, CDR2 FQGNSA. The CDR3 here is CASSLGVLESDTQYF. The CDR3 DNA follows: TGTGCCAGCAGCTTGGGGGTTTTGGAGTCAGATACGCAGTATTTT.

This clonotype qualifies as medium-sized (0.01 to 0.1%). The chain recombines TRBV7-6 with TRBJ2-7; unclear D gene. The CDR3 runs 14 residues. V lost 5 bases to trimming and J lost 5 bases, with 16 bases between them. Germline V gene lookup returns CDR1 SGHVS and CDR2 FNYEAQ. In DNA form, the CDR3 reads TGTGCCAGCAGCCCCGGACCCCCTTTAAACGAGCAGTACTTC. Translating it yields CASSPGPPLNEQYF.

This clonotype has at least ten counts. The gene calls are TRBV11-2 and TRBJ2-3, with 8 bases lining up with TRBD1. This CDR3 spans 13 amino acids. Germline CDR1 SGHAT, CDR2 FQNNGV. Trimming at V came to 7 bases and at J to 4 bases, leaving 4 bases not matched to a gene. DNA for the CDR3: TGTGCCAGCATGACAGGGGTCGCAGATACGCAGTATTTT. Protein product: CASMTGVADTQYF.

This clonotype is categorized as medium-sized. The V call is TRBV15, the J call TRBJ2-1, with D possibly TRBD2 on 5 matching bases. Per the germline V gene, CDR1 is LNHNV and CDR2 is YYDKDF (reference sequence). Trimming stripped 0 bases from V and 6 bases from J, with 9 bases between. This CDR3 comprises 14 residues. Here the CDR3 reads CATSRDPGFNEQFF. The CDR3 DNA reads TGTGCCACCAGCAGAGATCCGGGGTTCAATGAGCAGTTCTTC.

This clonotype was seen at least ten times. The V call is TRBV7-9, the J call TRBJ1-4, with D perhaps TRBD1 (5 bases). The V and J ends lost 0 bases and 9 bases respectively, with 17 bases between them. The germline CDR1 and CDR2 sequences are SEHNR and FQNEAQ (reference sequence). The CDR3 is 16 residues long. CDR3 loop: CASSLAEGTLMKKLFF. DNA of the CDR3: TGTGCCAGCAGCTTAGCGGAGGGGACGTTAATGAAAAAACTGTTTTTT.